These T cell receptor beta chains were read from a single sample in a study of cytomegalovirus exposure and HLA in healthy donors. Here immunoSEQ multiplex PCR was the method, and the copy in TCRdb shows in-frame clones only, minus some. The sample holds approximately 110,000 clones, about 76% seen once. The sequencing input was PBMCs. These receptors all come from a woman aged 60-75 years in good health and CMV-seropositive. Each CDR3 is given with its conserved first and last residue. Fields, in order: clone size, J gene, V gene, D gene, CDR3 length, CDR3 DNA, CDR3 protein. The D gene is left open where the match is weak. Size values are once, few and many counts, or a class for expanded clones, and some rows have none.

clone size: NA; J gene: TRBJ1-2; V gene: TRBV6-1; D gene: TRBD1; CDR3 length: 14; CDR3 DNA: TGTGCCAGCAGTTCTAAACAGGGGGGAAATGGCTACACCTTC; CDR3 protein: CASSSKQGGNGYTF
clone size: once; J gene: TRBJ1-2; V gene: TRBV11-2; D gene: TRBD1; CDR3 length: 15; CDR3 DNA: TGTGCCAGCAGCTTCGGGACAGGGGGTTTGTATGGCTACACCTTC; CDR3 protein: CASSFGTGGLYGYTF
clone size: NA; J gene: TRBJ1-1; V gene: TRBV14; D gene: TRBD1; CDR3 length: 16; CDR3 DNA: TGTGCCAGCAGCCAGTTGGTCGGACAGGGGAGCACTGAAGCTTTCTTT; CDR3 protein: CASSQLVGQGSTEAFF
clone size: NA; J gene: TRBJ2-7; V gene: TRBV4-3; D gene: TRBD1; CDR3 length: 14; CDR3 DNA: TGCGCCAGCAGCCTACGACAGGGACCCTACGAGCAGTACTTC; CDR3 protein: CASSLRQGPYEQYF
clone size: NA; J gene: TRBJ1-1; V gene: TRBV10-1; D gene: TRBD1; CDR3 length: 13; CDR3 DNA: TGCGCCAAGGCGACAGGGTGGGAAACTGAAGCTTTCTTT; CDR3 protein: CAKATGWETEAFF
clone size: NA; J gene: TRBJ2-2; V gene: TRBV9; D gene: TRBD2; CDR3 length: 14; CDR3 DNA: TGTGCCAGCACCGATGAGGGACTAGCCGGGGAGCTGTTTTTT; CDR3 protein: CASTDEGLAGELFF
clone size: few; J gene: TRBJ2-7; V gene: TRBV19; D gene: NA; CDR3 length: 13; CDR3 DNA: TGTGCCAGTAGTAGGTTCGGGAACTACGAGCAGTACTTC; CDR3 protein: CASSRFGNYEQYF
clone size: NA; J gene: TRBJ2-6; V gene: TRBV9; D gene: NA; CDR3 length: 16; CDR3 DNA: TGTGCCAGCAGCGTCACCCAGGGATCTGGGGCCAACGTCCTGACTTTC; CDR3 protein: CASSVTQGSGANVLTF
clone size: NA; J gene: TRBJ1-5; V gene: TRBV2; D gene: TRBD1; CDR3 length: 16; CDR3 DNA: TGTGCCAGCAGTTATCAGGGGGTACATAGCAATCAGCCCCAGCATTTT; CDR3 protein: CASSYQGVHSNQPQHF
clone size: NA; J gene: TRBJ1-5; V gene: TRBV7-2; D gene: NA; CDR3 length: 14; CDR3 DNA: TGTGCCAGCAGCGCTGACCCATGGAGTCAGCCCCAGCATTTT; CDR3 protein: CASSADPWSQPQHF
clone size: NA; J gene: TRBJ2-1; V gene: TRBV7-6; D gene: NA; CDR3 length: 16; CDR3 DNA: TGTGCCAGCAGCTTAGCACAGACTAGCTCCTACAATGAGCAGTTCTTC; CDR3 protein: CASSLAQTSSYNEQFF
clone size: once; J gene: TRBJ1-4; V gene: TRBV19; D gene: NA; CDR3 length: 18; CDR3 DNA: TGTGCCAGTAGTCATCCTGCCGTGCAGGGTGTCACTAATGAAAAACTGTTTTTT; CDR3 protein: CASSHPAVQGVTNEKLFF
clone size: NA; J gene: TRBJ2-4; V gene: TRBV29-1; D gene: TRBD2; CDR3 length: 12; CDR3 DNA: TGCAGCGCCCAAGCGGGAGTGAACATTCAGTACTTC; CDR3 protein: CSAQAGVNIQYF
clone size: once; J gene: TRBJ2-7; V gene: TRBV30; D gene: TRBD2; CDR3 length: 15; CDR3 DNA: TGTGCCTGGAGAGAAGCGGGGGGGCCAGCCTACGAGCAGTACTTC; CDR3 protein: CAWREAGGPAYEQYF
clone size: NA; J gene: TRBJ1-1; V gene: TRBV9; D gene: TRBD1; CDR3 length: 17; CDR3 DNA: TGTGCCAGCAGCGCTCAACCGGGACAGGGGTGGAACACTGAAGCTTTCTTT; CDR3 protein: CASSAQPGQGWNTEAFF
clone size: NA; J gene: TRBJ2-3; V gene: TRBV7-3; D gene: TRBD2; CDR3 length: 17; CDR3 DNA: TGTGCCAGCAGCTCTGGACTAGCGGGGTCCTTCATAGATACGCAGTATTTT; CDR3 protein: CASSSGLAGSFIDTQYF
clone size: NA; J gene: TRBJ1-1; V gene: TRBV14; D gene: NA; CDR3 length: 12; CDR3 DNA: TGTGCCAGCTCATCAGGTGGCACTGAAGCTTTCTTT; CDR3 protein: CASSSGGTEAFF
clone size: once; J gene: TRBJ2-5; V gene: TRBV11-2; D gene: TRBD1; CDR3 length: 15; CDR3 DNA: TGTGCCAGCAGCTTAAAGGGACAGGGGACAGAGACCCAGTACTTC; CDR3 protein: CASSLKGQGTETQYF
clone size: NA; J gene: TRBJ1-3; V gene: TRBV7-9; D gene: TRBD1; CDR3 length: 15; CDR3 DNA: TGTGCCAGCAGTTTCGACAGGGGCTCTGGAAACACCATATATTTT; CDR3 protein: CASSFDRGSGNTIYF
clone size: NA; J gene: TRBJ1-1; V gene: TRBV5-5; D gene: NA; CDR3 length: 15; CDR3 DNA: TGTGCCAGCAGCCTCTCGGCGGGACGGAACACTGAAGCTTTCTTT; CDR3 protein: CASSLSAGRNTEAFF
clone size: NA; J gene: TRBJ2-3; V gene: TRBV7-3; D gene: TRBD2; CDR3 length: 15; CDR3 DNA: TGTGCCAGCAGCCCTCTGAGCGGGGGGGGTGATACGCAGTATTTT; CDR3 protein: CASSPLSGGGDTQYF
clone size: NA; J gene: TRBJ1-4; V gene: TRBV5-1; D gene: NA; CDR3 length: 14; CDR3 DNA: TGCGCCAGCAGCCCGCTATCAACTAATGAAAAACTGTTTTTT; CDR3 protein: CASSPLSTNEKLFF
clone size: NA; J gene: TRBJ2-3; V gene: TRBV2; D gene: TRBD2; CDR3 length: 14; CDR3 DNA: TGTGCAGCAGCAGTCACTAGCGGGAGTTATACGCAGTATTTT; CDR3 protein: CAAAVTSGSYTQYF
clone size: NA; J gene: TRBJ1-6; V gene: TRBV6-1; D gene: TRBD1; CDR3 length: 14; CDR3 DNA: TGTGCCAGCAGTGGGACAGGGGATTGGTCACCCCTCCACTTT; CDR3 protein: CASSGTGDWSPLHF
clone size: NA; J gene: TRBJ2-5; V gene: TRBV7-2; D gene: TRBD1; CDR3 length: 15; CDR3 DNA: TGTGCCAGCAGCTCCGAAACCGGGACAGGGTGGACCCAGTACTTC; CDR3 protein: CASSSETGTGWTQYF
clone size: NA; J gene: TRBJ2-2; V gene: TRBV14; D gene: TRBD2; CDR3 length: 14; CDR3 DNA: TGTGCCAGCAGCCAAGCGGGAGGTTCCGGGGAGCTGTTTTTT; CDR3 protein: CASSQAGGSGELFF
clone size: NA; J gene: TRBJ2-7; V gene: TRBV7-2; D gene: NA; CDR3 length: 15; CDR3 DNA: TGTGCCAGCAGCCCTCCGGGTGGACAGAATTACGAGCAGTACTTC; CDR3 protein: CASSPPGGQNYEQYF
clone size: NA; J gene: TRBJ2-7; V gene: TRBV4-2; D gene: TRBD2; CDR3 length: 14; CDR3 DNA: TGTGCCAGCAGCCGGGGGGGGGACTCCTACGAGCAGTACTTC; CDR3 protein: CASSRGGDSYEQYF
clone size: once; J gene: TRBJ1-2; V gene: TRBV5-1; D gene: NA; CDR3 length: 12; CDR3 DNA: TGCGCCAGCAGCCCGGAGATAGGTGGCTACACCTTC; CDR3 protein: CASSPEIGGYTF
clone size: NA; J gene: TRBJ2-3; V gene: TRBV14; D gene: NA; CDR3 length: 17; CDR3 DNA: TGTGCCAGCAGCCAAGATCGTGCGAGCGCCCGGGTAGATACGCAGTATTTT; CDR3 protein: CASSQDRASARVDTQYF
clone size: NA; J gene: TRBJ2-5; V gene: TRBV11-3; D gene: TRBD2; CDR3 length: 15; CDR3 DNA: TGTGCCAGCAGCTCGTCGGGGGGAATTCAAGAGACCCAGTACTTC; CDR3 protein: CASSSSGGIQETQYF
clone size: few; J gene: TRBJ1-2; V gene: TRBV5-4; D gene: NA; CDR3 length: 15; CDR3 DNA: TGTGCCAGCAGCTTGGCCGCAGGGAGGGACGATGGCTACACCTTC; CDR3 protein: CASSLAAGRDDGYTF
clone size: once; J gene: TRBJ2-2; V gene: TRBV5-1; D gene: NA; CDR3 length: 14; CDR3 DNA: TGCGCCAGCAGCTTGGGGGACTCCACCGGGGAGCTGTTTTTT; CDR3 protein: CASSLGDSTGELFF
clone size: NA; J gene: TRBJ2-7; V gene: TRBV2; D gene: NA; CDR3 length: 14; CDR3 DNA: TGTGCCAGCAGTGGAAGGACAGTAGCCTACGAGCAGTACTTC; CDR3 protein: CASSGRTVAYEQYF
clone size: NA; J gene: TRBJ1-1; V gene: TRBV7-2; D gene: TRBD1; CDR3 length: 14; CDR3 DNA: TGTGCCAGCAGCTCACAGGGGATGAACACTGAAGCTTTCTTT; CDR3 protein: CASSSQGMNTEAFF
clone size: NA; J gene: TRBJ2-3; V gene: TRBV7-2; D gene: NA; CDR3 length: 15; CDR3 DNA: TGTGCCAGCAGCTTAGGAGGGGGGGGCGGGAATACGCAGTATTTT; CDR3 protein: CASSLGGGGGNTQYF
clone size: NA; J gene: TRBJ1-2; V gene: TRBV28; D gene: TRBD1; CDR3 length: 14; CDR3 DNA: TGTGCCAGCCAGGATACAGGGGGCGGCTATGGCTACACCTTC; CDR3 protein: CASQDTGGGYGYTF
clone size: NA; J gene: TRBJ1-5; V gene: TRBV5-1; D gene: NA; CDR3 length: 14; CDR3 DNA: TGCGCCAGCAGCGCGGACACCCGAGGATGGCCCCAGCATTTT; CDR3 protein: CASSADTRGWPQHF
clone size: NA; J gene: TRBJ1-5; V gene: TRBV19; D gene: TRBD1; CDR3 length: 16; CDR3 DNA: TGTGCCAGTAGTATAGTCGGCAGGGGGAGCAATCAGCCCCAGCATTTT; CDR3 protein: CASSIVGRGSNQPQHF
clone size: NA; J gene: TRBJ1-5; V gene: TRBV2; D gene: TRBD1; CDR3 length: 14; CDR3 DNA: TGTGCCAGCAGTGGTGGAGGGGGCTTACAGCCCCAGCATTTT; CDR3 protein: CASSGGGGLQPQHF
clone size: NA; J gene: TRBJ2-1; V gene: TRBV13; D gene: TRBD1; CDR3 length: 13; CDR3 DNA: TGTGCCAGCAGCTCCCAGGGGGTCAATGAGCAGTTCTTC; CDR3 protein: CASSSQGVNEQFF